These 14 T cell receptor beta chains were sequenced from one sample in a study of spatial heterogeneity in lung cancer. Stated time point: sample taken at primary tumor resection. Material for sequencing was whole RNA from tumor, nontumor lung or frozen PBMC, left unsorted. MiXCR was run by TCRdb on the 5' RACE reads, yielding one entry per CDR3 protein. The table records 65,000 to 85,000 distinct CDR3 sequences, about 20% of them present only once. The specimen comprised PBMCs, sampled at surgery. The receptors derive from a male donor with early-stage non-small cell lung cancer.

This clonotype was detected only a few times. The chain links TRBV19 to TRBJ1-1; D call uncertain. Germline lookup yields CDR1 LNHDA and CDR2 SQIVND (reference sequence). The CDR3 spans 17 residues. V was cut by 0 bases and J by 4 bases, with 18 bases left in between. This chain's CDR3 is CASSIDLFGRTRTEAFF. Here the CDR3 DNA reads TGTGCCAGTAGTATAGATCTATTTGGAAGAACTCGCACTGAAGCTTTCTTT.

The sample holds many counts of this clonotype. The CDR3 loop reads CASSIGRGKGTGANVLTF. The DNA of the CDR3 is TGTGCCAGTAGTATTGGTCGGGGAAAGGGAACTGGGGCCAACGTCCTGACTTTC. This chain joins TRBV19 and TRBJ2-6; D may be TRBD2 (5 bases). The CDR3 runs 18 residues. With 3 bases removed from V and 2 bases from J, the gap between germline ends came to 17 bases. The germline V gene encodes CDR1 LNHDA and CDR2 SQIVND (reference sequence).

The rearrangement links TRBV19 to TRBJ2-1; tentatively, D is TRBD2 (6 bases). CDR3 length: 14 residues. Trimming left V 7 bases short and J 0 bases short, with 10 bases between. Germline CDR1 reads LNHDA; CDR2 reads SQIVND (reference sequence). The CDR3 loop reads CASKDGSSYNEQFF. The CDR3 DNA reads TGTGCCAGTAAGGACGGGAGCTCCTACAATGAGCAGTTCTTC.

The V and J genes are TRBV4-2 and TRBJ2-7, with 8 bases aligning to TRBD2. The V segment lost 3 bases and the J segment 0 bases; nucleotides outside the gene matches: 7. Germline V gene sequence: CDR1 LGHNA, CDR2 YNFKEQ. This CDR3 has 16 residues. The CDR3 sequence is CASSQELAEPSYEQYF. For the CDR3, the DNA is TGTGCCAGCAGCCAGGAACTAGCGGAGCCCTCCTACGAGCAGTACTTC.

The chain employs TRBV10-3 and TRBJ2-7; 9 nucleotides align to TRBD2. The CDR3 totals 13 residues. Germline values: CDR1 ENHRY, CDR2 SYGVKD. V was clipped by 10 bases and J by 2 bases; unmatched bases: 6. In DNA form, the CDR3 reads TGTGCCACGTCAGGCGGGAGGGCCTACGAGCAGTACTTC. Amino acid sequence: CATSGGRAYEQYF.

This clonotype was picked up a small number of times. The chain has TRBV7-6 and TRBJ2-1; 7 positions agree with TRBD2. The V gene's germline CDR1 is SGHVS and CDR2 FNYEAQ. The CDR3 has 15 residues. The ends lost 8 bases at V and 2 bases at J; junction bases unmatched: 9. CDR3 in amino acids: CASGGWSGTYNEQFF. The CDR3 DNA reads TGTGCCAGCGGGGGGTGGAGCGGGACCTACAATGAGCAGTTCTTC.

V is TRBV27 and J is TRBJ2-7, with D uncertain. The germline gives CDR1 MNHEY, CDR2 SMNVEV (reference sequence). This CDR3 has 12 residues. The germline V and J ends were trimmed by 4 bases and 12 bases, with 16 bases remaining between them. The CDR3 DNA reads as TGTGCCAGCAGTTCGACCTCAGATCGGTGGTACTTC. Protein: CASSSTSDRWYF.

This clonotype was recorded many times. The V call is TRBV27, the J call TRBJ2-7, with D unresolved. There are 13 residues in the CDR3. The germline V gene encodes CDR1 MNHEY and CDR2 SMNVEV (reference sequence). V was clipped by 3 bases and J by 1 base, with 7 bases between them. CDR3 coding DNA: TGTGCCAGCAGTTTCCAGAAATCCTACGAGCAGTACTTC. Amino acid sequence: CASSFQKSYEQYF.

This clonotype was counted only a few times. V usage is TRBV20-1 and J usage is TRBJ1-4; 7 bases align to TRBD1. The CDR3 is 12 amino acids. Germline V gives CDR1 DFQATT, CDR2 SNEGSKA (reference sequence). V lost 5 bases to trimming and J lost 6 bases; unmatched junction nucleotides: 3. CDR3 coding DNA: TGCAGTGCTTTAGACAGGGATGAAAAACTGTTTTTT. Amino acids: CSALDRDEKLFF.

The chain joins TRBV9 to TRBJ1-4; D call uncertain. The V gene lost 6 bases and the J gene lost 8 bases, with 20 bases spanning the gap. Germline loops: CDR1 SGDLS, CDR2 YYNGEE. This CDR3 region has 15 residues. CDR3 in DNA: TGTGCCAGCAACAATCAGGAACACGTCGGGGAAAAACTGTTTTTT. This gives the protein CASNNQEHVGEKLFF.

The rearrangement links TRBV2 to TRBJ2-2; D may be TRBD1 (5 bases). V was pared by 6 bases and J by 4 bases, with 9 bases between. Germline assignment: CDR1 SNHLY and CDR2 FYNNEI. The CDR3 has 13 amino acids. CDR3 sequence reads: CASSGDSTGELFF. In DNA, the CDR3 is TGTGCCAGCAGCGGAGACAGCACCGGGGAGCTGTTTTTT.

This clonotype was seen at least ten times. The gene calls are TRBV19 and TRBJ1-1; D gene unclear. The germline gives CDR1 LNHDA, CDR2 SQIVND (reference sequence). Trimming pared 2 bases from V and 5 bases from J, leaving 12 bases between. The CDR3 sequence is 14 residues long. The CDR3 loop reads CASSITAGRTEAFF. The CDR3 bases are TGTGCCAGTAGTATAACCGCTGGGAGGACTGAAGCTTTCTTT.

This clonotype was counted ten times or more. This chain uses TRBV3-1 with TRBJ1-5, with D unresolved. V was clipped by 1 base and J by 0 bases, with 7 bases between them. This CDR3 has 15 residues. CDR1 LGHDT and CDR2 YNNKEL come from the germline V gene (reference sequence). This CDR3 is CASSQAGDSNQPQHF. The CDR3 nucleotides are TGTGCCAGCAGCCAAGCGGGAGATAGCAATCAGCCCCAGCATTTT.

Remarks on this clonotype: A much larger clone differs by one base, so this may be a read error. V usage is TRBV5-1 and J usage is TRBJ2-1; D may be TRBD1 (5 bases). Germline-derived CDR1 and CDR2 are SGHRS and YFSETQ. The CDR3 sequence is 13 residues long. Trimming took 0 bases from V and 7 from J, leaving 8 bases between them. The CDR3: CASSLVRENEQFF. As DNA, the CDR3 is TGCGCCAGCAGCTTGGTCAGGGAAAATGAGCAGTTCTTC.